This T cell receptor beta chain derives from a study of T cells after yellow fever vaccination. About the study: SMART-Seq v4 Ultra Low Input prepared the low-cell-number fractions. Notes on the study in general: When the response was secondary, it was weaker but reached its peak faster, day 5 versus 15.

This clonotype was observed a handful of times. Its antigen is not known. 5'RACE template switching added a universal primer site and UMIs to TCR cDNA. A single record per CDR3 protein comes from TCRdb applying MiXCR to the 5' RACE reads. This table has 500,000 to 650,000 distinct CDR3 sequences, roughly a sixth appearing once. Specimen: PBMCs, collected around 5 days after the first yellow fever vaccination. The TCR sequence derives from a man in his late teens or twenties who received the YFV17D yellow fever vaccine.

CDR3 in amino acids: CASSLEWIRDYGYTF. CDR3 coding DNA: TGTGCCAGCAGCTTAGAATGGATCAGGGACTATGGCTACACCTTC. The chain links TRBV7-2 to TRBJ1-2; tentative D call: TRBD1 (5 bases). Per the germline V gene, CDR1 is SGHTA and CDR2 is FQGNSA. This CDR3 contains 15 residues. The V end was cut by 1 base, the J end by 3 bases, with 12 bases between.